This T cell receptor (beta chain) derives from a study of molecular identifiers for immune sequencing clone quantification. Study results and limitations: Under 1% of molecules in naive cells, but over 99% of effector molecules, belonged to clones above 20 RNA copies.

As to this clonotype: Antigen specificity is unknown.

The V and J ends lost 4 bases and 4 bases, in that order; junction bases with no gene match: 7. CDR3 length: 16 amino acids. The germline V gene has CDR1 SGHTA and CDR2 FQGTGA. TCRdb independently ran MiXCR on the PCR reads; one entry per CDR3 protein. The table has about 640,000 distinct CDR3 sequences, 15% to 20% seen once. This receptor was taken from a human donor in good health. Some libraries in this study had Jurkat cell RNA spiked in. Sequencing was done on a sample of naive CD8+ T cells from blood, with Jurkat cell RNA spiked in. The subset: FACS-sorted CD8+CD4-CCR7+CD45RA+ naive T cells. The rearrangement uses TRBV7-3 and TRBJ2-5, with 12 positions matching TRBD2. Here the CDR3 DNA reads TGTGCCAGCAGCTCCACAGGACTAGCGGGACCAGAGACCCAGTACTTC. Translated: CASSSTGLAGPETQYF.